The 8 T cell receptor beta chains below all came from one sample that was sequenced in a study of circulating CD8 cells and anti-PD-1 response in melanoma. TCR libraries were prepared from 15 ng of total RNA with the QIAseq Immune Repertoire TCR panel. TCRdb analysed the reads with MiXCR anew, one entry per CDR3 protein. The table records about a thousand distinct CDR3 sequences, 5.8% of them present only once. Sorting of live CD3+CD8+TCRalphabeta+ cells by PD-1 and/or TIGIT gave four subsets. The sequencing here drew on CD8+ T cells from PBMCs, taken at baseline or after one month of anti-PD-1 therapy (not recorded which). Source of these receptors: a human donor with melanoma.

By share of the sample, this clonotype is medium-sized. This chain links TRBV4-1 with TRBJ1-2; D gene unclear. The length of the CDR3 is 15 residues. Trimming cost V 0 bases and J 6 bases, with 14 bases left between them. Per germline, CDR1 MGHRA and CDR2 YSYEKL. In DNA, the CDR3 is TGCGCCAGCAGCCAAGATCGGGCCACTCGAGATGGCTACACCTTC. Protein sequence: CASSQDRATRDGYTF.

In this sample, this clonotype is medium-sized. V is TRBV28 and J is TRBJ1-6; no clear D gene. CDR1 MDHEN and CDR2 SYDVKM come from the germline V gene. Between the trimmed V and J ends, which lost 9 bases and 11 bases, there was a span of 20 bases. The CDR3 has 14 amino acids. For the CDR3, the DNA is TGTGCCAGTGGGTTCCGGGCTCAAAGTACACCCCTCCACTTT. This sequence encodes CASGFRAQSTPLHF.

By share, this clonotype ranks as large. The chain combines TRBV28 with TRBJ2-7; D is perhaps TRBD2 (6 bases). This CDR3 contains 16 residues. Looked up from germline, CDR1 is MDHEN and CDR2 is SYDVKM. V lost 3 bases, J lost 0 bases, and 15 bases lay in between. In DNA form, the CDR3 reads TGTGCCAGCAGTTTTCGTGTGGGGGGTTTCTCCTACGAGCAGTACTTC. Translation: CASSFRVGGFSYEQYF.

This clonotype is categorized as medium-sized. The chain has TRBV6-1 and TRBJ1-2, with D possibly matching TRBD1 (5 bases). This CDR3 spans 13 amino acids. The germline gives CDR1 MNHNS, CDR2 SASEGT. Trimming stripped 1 base from V and 5 bases from J, with 8 bases between. In DNA, the CDR3 is TGTGCCAGCAGTGAAGGTGGGGGATATGGCTACACCTTC. Its protein is CASSEGGGYGYTF.

This clonotype is judged medium-sized. This chain joins TRBV25-1 and TRBJ1-1; no reliable D call. In germline, CDR1 is MGHDK, CDR2 SYGVNS. The CDR3 loop spans 12 amino acids. Trimming removed 2 bases from V and 5 bases from J, with 6 bases in between. CDR3 sequence: CASSEELTEAFF. The CDR3 DNA reads TGTGCCAGCAGTGAAGAGTTGACTGAAGCTTTCTTT.

This clonotype was found a few times. The chain recombines TRBV10-3 with TRBJ2-3, with 9 bases identical to TRBD2. Germline trimming cut 0 bases from V and 5 bases from J; bases unmatched to any gene: 15. The CDR3 is made up of 19 amino acids. Germline V gene data show CDR1 as ENHRY and CDR2 as SYGVKD. The CDR3 DNA follows: TGTGCCATCAGTGAGTCGAAGGGCCCCGGGCTAGCGGGGAGAGATACGCAGTATTTT. Translation gives CAISESKGPGLAGRDTQYF.

The chain employs TRBV27 and TRBJ1-6; D is uncertain. V dropped 2 bases and J dropped 7 bases, with 9 bases sitting between them. The germline gives CDR1 MNHEY, CDR2 SMNVEV (reference sequence). The CDR3 is 14 residues long. DNA of the CDR3: TGTGCCAGCAGTTTACCGGGTTTAAATTCACCCCTCCACTTT. Translating it yields CASSLPGLNSPLHF.

In its sample, this clonotype is large (0.1 to 1%). The chain uses TRBV2 and TRBJ2-1; 8 positions match TRBD1. CDR3 length: 16 amino acids. CDR1 is SNHLY and CDR2 is FYNNEI in the germline V gene. V dropped 6 bases and J dropped 5; count of bases not matched to a gene: 12. CDR3 sequence: CASSTSPGQANNEQFF. The CDR3 DNA is TGTGCCAGCAGCACATCCCCGGGACAGGCTAACAATGAGCAGTTCTTC. The full variable domain, its missing parts supplied by reference TRBV2 and TRBJ2-1, is EPEVTQTPSHQVTQMGQEVILRCVPISNHLYFYWYRQILGQKVEFLVSFYNNEISEKSEIFDDQFSVERPDGSNFTLKIRSTKLEDSAMYFCASSTSPGQANNEQFFGPGTRLTVL.